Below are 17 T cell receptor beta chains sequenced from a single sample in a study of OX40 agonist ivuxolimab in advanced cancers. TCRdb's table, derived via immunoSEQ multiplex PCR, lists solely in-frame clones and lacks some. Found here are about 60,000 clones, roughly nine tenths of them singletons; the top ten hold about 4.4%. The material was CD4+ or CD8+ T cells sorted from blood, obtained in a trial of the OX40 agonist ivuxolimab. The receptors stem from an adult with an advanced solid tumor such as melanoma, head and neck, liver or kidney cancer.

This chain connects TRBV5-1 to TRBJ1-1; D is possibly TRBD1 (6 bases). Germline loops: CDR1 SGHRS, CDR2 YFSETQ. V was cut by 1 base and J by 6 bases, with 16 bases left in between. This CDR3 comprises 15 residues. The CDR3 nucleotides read TGCGCCAGCAGCTTGTCCCCCGATAGGGGGGCTGAAGCTTTCTTT. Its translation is CASSLSPDRGAEAFF.

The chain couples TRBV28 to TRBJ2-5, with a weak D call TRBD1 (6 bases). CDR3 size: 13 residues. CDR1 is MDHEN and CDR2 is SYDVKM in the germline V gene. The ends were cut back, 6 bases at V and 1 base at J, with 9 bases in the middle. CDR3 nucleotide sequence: TGTGCCAGCAGCTTACAGGGCCAAGAGACCCAGTACTTC. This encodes CASSLQGQETQYF. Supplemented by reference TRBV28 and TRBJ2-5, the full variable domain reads DVKVTQSSRYLVKRTGEKVFLECVQDMDHENMFWYRQDPGLGLRLIYFSYDVKMKEKGDIPEGYSVSREKKERFSLILESASTNQTSMYLCASSLQGQETQYFGPGTRLLVL.

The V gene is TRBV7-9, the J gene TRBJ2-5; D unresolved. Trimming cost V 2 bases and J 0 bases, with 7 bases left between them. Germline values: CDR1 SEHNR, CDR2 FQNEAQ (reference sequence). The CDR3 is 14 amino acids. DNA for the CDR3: TGTGCCAGCAGCTTACTGCGGTACCAAGAGACCCAGTACTTC. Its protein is CASSLLRYQETQYF.

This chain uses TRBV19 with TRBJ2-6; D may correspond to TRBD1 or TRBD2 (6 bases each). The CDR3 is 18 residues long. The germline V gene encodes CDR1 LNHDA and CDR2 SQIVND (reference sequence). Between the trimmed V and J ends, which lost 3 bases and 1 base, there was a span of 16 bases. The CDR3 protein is CASSIYGGPSSGANVLTF. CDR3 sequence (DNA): TGTGCCAGTAGTATTTATGGGGGGCCATCATCTGGGGCCAACGTCCTGACTTTC.

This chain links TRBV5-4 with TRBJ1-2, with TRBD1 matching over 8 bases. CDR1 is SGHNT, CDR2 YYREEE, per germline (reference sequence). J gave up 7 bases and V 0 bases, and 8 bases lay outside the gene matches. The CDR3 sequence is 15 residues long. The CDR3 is CASSLGLQGASGYTF. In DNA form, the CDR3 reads TGTGCCAGCAGCTTGGGTTTGCAGGGGGCGAGTGGCTACACCTTC.

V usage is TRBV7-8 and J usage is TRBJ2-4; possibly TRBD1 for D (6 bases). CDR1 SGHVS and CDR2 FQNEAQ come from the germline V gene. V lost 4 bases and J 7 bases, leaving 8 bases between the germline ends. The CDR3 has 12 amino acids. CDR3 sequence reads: CASSSGQNIQYF. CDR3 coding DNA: TGTGCCAGCAGCTCAGGACAGAACATTCAGTACTTC. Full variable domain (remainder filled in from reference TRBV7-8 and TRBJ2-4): GAGVSQSPRYKVAKRGQDVALRCDPISGHVSLFWYQQALGQGPEFLTYFQNEAQLDKSGLPSDRFFAERPEGSVSTLKIQRTQQEDSAVYLCASSSGQNIQYFGAGTRLSVL.

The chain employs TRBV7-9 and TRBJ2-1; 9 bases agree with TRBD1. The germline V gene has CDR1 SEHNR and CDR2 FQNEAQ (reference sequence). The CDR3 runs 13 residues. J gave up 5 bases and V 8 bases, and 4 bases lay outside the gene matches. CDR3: CASWTGENNEQFF. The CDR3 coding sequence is TGTGCCAGCTGGACAGGGGAGAACAATGAGCAGTTCTTC.

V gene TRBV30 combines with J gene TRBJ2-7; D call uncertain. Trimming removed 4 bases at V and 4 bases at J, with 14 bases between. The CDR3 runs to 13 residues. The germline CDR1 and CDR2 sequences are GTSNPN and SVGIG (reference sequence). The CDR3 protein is CAWKIGFAYEQYF. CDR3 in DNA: TGTGCCTGGAAAATTGGGTTTGCGTACGAGCAGTACTTC.

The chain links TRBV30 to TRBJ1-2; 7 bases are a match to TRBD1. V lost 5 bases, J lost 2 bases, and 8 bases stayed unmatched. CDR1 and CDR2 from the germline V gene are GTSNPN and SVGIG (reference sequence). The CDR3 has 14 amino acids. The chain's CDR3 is CAWGPGGRNYGYTF. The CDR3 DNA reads TGTGCCTGGGGCCCAGGGGGGCGCAACTATGGCTACACCTTC. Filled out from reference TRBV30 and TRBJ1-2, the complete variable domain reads SQTIHQWPATLVQPVGSPLSLECTVEGTSNPNLYWYRQAAGRGLQLLFYSVGIGQISSEVPQNLSASRPQDRQFILSSKKLLLSDSGFYLCAWGPGGRNYGYTFGSGTRLTVV.

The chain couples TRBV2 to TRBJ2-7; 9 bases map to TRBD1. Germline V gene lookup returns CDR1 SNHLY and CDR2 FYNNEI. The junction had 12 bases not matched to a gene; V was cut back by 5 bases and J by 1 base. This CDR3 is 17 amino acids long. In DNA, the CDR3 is TGTGCCAGCAGTTTACTTATCCGGGACAGGGATTCCTACGAGCAGTACGTC. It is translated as CASSLLIRDRDSYEQYV.

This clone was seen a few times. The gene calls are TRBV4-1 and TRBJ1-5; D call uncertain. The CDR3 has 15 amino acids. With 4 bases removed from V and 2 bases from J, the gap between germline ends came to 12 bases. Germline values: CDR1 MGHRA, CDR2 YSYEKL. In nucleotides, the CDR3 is TGCGCCAGCAGCCCATGGTTTTCAGGCAATCAGCCCCAGCATTTT. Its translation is CASSPWFSGNQPQHF.

The CDR3 sequence: CASSYSREAETQYF. CDR3 DNA sequence: TGTGCCAGCAGTTACTCTCGGGAAGCAGAGACCCAGTACTTC. The V call is TRBV6-6, the J call TRBJ2-5, with TRBD2 as a possible D gene (5 bases). From germline, CDR1 is MNHNY and CDR2 SVGAGI (reference sequence). The length of the CDR3 is 14 residues. Trimming took off 0 bases at V and 4 bases at J, with 9 bases between the two ends.

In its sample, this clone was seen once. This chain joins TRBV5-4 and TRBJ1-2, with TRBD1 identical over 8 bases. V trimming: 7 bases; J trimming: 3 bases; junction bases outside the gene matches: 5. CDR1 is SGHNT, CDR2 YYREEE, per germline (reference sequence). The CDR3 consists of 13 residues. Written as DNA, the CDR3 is TGTGCCAGCGGAGGGACAGGATACTATGGCTACACCTTC. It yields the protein CASGGTGYYGYTF.

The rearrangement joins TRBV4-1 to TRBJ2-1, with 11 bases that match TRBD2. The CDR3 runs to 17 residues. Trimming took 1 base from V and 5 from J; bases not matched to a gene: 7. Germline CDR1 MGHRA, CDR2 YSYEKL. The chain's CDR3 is CASSQGLAGGPHNEQFF. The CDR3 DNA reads TGCGCCAGCAGCCAAGGGTTAGCGGGGGGGCCCCACAATGAGCAGTTCTTC.

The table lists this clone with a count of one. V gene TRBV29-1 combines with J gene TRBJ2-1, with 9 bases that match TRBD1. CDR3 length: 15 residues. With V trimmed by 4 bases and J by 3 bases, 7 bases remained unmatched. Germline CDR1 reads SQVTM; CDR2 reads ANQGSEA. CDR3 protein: CSVVGGQGFYNEQFF. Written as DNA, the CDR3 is TGCAGCGTTGTGGGGGGACAGGGTTTCTACAATGAGCAGTTCTTC.

The CDR3, as DNA: TGTGCTAGCAGCTTATTATGGCGGACAGAGAGCTCCTACGAGCAGTACGTC. The encoded protein is CASSLLWRTESSYEQYV. V is TRBV7-7 and J is TRBJ2-7; the D gene is possibly TRBD1 (6 bases). The CDR3 extends over 17 amino acids. The V gene's germline CDR1 is SSHAT and CDR2 FNYEAQ (reference sequence).

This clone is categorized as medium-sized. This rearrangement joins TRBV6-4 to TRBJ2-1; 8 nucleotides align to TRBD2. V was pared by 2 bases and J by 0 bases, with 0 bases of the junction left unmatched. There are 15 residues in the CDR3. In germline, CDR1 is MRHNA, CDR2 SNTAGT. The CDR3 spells CASSDAGGSYNEQFF. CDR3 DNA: TGTGCCAGCAGTGACGCGGGGGGCTCCTACAATGAGCAGTTCTTC.